This T cell receptor beta chain appears in the sequencing data of a study of T cell responses to AZD1222 COVID-19 vaccine. The study's findings and limits: Baseline testing showed seropositivity in only 5 or 6 AZD1222 recipients. Clonal diversity may have been underestimated, and the donors were mostly white British, with more females than males. Spike-specific TCR breadth rose after two AZD1222 doses, and depth rose as well.

In the case of this clone: No antigen is known for it.

Assay: immunoSEQ multiplex PCR; the TCRdb copy retains only in-frame clones and omits some. The table shows some 150,000 clones, with approximately 86% occurring only once. The germline V gene encodes CDR1 DFQATT and CDR2 SNEGSKA (reference sequence). The V and J ends lost 3 bases and 0 bases, in that order; junction bases with no gene match: 5. The CDR3 is 15 amino acids. The material sequenced was peripheral blood, taken 28 days after the second AZD1222 dose. The chain employs TRBV20-1 and TRBJ2-7; 10 nucleotides match TRBD2. The clonotype was recovered from an adult who received the AZD1222 COVID-19 vaccine. The CDR3 sequence is CSASPLAGGSYEQYF. The CDR3 nucleotides are TGCAGTGCTAGTCCATTAGCGGGGGGCTCCTACGAGCAGTACTTC.